One sample yielded the 12 T cell receptor beta chains listed below, sequenced in a study of beta chain features in type 1 diabetes. Study results and caveats: Researchers report that Type 1 diabetes patients had moderately but significantly shorter TCRB CDR3s across all four CD4+ subsets.

Expressed TCRB transcripts got sequenced, as all isolated RNA was reverse transcribed. Method: immunoSEQ multiplex PCR; TCRdb's copy keeps in-frame clones and lacks some. The data contain over 55,000 clones, 50% to 55% of them singletons. These TCRs' antigens remain unknown. The material sequenced was Tregs from blood. These receptors were collected from a woman between 40 and 55 years old with type 1 diabetes.

This chain links TRBV6-6 with TRBJ1-2, with D possibly matching TRBD1 (5 bases). The CDR3 consists of 13 residues. Trimming shortened V by 11 bases and J by 7 bases, and 20 bases separated the two germline ends. CDR1 and CDR2 (germline): MNHNY, SVGAGI (reference sequence). Written as DNA, the CDR3 is TGTGCCGCCCGGGCGGGACGCGGGGCTGGCTACACCTTC. Translated, it gives CAARAGRGAGYTF.

The J gene is TRBJ2-7, the V gene TRBV6-1; no clear D gene. The CDR3 is 13 residues long. Trimming took off 0 bases at V and 3 bases at J, with 6 bases between the two ends. Germline V lookup: CDR1 MNHNS, CDR2 SASEGT. The CDR3 coding sequence is TGTGCCAGCAGTGAAGCGCCTAGCTACGAGCAGTACTTC. Translating it yields CASSEAPSYEQYF.

V gene TRBV10-2 combines with J gene TRBJ1-2; no firm D call. The CDR3 loop spans 13 amino acids. Trimming took off 3 bases at V and 5 bases at J, with 10 bases between the two ends. CDR1 is WSHSY, CDR2 SAAADI, per germline. CDR3 nucleotides: TGCGCCAGCAGTGAACAGTCCGCATATGGCTACACCTTC. It translates to CASSEQSAYGYTF.

The CDR3 sequence: CASALGQGQPQHF. The CDR3 coding sequence is TGTGCCAGCGCTCTTGGACAGGGTCAGCCCCAGCATTTT. This chain uses TRBV6-5 with TRBJ1-5, with TRBD1 matching over 8 bases. V gave up 8 bases and J gave up 6 bases; unmatched junction bases: 6. CDR3 length: 13 residues. Germline V gene lookup returns CDR1 MNHEY and CDR2 SVGAGI.

The V call is TRBV5-4, the J call TRBJ2-7; TRBD1 matches 9 bases. The CDR3 runs 14 residues. CDR1 is SGHNT, CDR2 YYREEE, per germline (reference sequence). V shed 1 base and J 6 bases; nucleotides not matched to a gene: 5. CDR3 sequence: CASSLWTGVGEQYF. CDR3 bases: TGTGCCAGCAGCTTGTGGACAGGGGTCGGCGAGCAGTACTTC.

The V gene is TRBV11-3, the J gene TRBJ2-7; D perhaps matches TRBD1 (5 bases). Judging by the DNA end, TRBJ2-1 fits better; the J call may be wrong. The CDR3 is 11 residues long. Per germline, CDR1 SGHNT and CDR2 YENEEA. CDR3 in amino acids: CASARDNEQFF. In DNA, the CDR3 is TGTGCCAGCGCCAGGGACAATGAGCAGTTCTTC.

V gene TRBV29-1 combines with J gene TRBJ2-7, with 10 bases matching TRBD2. This CDR3 is built from 16 residues. The V and J ends lost 1 base and 6 bases, in that order; junction bases with no gene match: 12. Germline V CDR1 and CDR2: SQVTM, ANQGSEA. CDR3 nucleotide sequence: TGCAGCGTTGAAGGTAGTATTAGCGGGAGGACTAGCGAGCAGTACTTC. It encodes CSVEGSISGRTSEQYF.

This clone has just one count. The chain has TRBV7-2 and TRBJ2-7; 13 bases fit TRBD2. Germline trimming cut 4 bases from V and 6 bases from J; bases unmatched to any gene: 18. The CDR3 totals 19 residues. Germline V CDR1 and CDR2: SGHTA, FQGNSA. This chain's CDR3 is CASSSRLAGGLIGLGEQYF. CDR3 in DNA: TGTGCCAGCAGCTCCAGACTAGCGGGAGGTTTAATCGGGTTAGGCGAGCAGTACTTC. Variable domain in full (rest from reference TRBV7-2 and TRBJ2-7): GAGVSQSPSNKVTEKGKDVELRCDPISGHTALYWYRQSLGQGLEFLIYFQGNSAPDKSGLPSDRFSAERTGGSVSTLTIQRTQQEDSAVYLCASSSRLAGGLIGLGEQYFGPGTRLTVT.

This clone was detected only a few times. This chain connects TRBV30 to TRBJ2-7; perhaps TRBD1 as D (6 bases). This CDR3 is built from 13 residues. V was clipped by 5 bases and J by 3 bases, with 14 bases between them. Germline CDR1 GTSNPN, CDR2 SVGIG (reference sequence). CDR3 amino acids: CAWLRTENYEQYF. The CDR3 coding sequence is TGTGCCTGGCTCCGGACAGAGAACTACGAGCAGTACTTC.

This chain joins TRBV28 and TRBJ1-5; 7 bases align to TRBD1. The germline V gene encodes CDR1 MDHEN and CDR2 SYDVKM. The length of the CDR3 is 19 residues. V lost 1 base to trimming and J lost 0 bases; unmatched junction nucleotides: 12. CDR3: CASSLLEGATGYSNQPQHF. CDR3 sequence (DNA): TGTGCCAGCAGTTTATTAGAGGGGGCGACGGGATATAGCAATCAGCCCCAGCATTTT.

The chain is built from TRBV29-1 and TRBJ1-2; D not resolved. The CDR3 runs 13 residues. Trimming took off 5 bases at V and 4 bases at J, with 14 bases between the two ends. Germline values: CDR1 SQVTM, CDR2 ANQGSEA. The CDR3 nucleotides are TGCAGCGTTCAAACTCCGAGAGGCTATGGCTACACCTTC. Translation gives CSVQTPRGYGYTF. Supplemented by reference TRBV29-1 and TRBJ1-2, the full variable domain reads SAVISQKPSRDICQRGTSLTIQCQVDSQVTMMFWYRQQPGQSLTLIATANQGSEATYESGFVIDKFPISRPNLTFSTLTVSNMSPEDSSIYLCSVQTPRGYGYTFGSGTRLTVV.

The chain has TRBV19 and TRBJ2-2, with TRBD1 matching 8 bases. The CDR3 extends over 15 amino acids. Germline CDR1 and CDR2: LNHDA and SQIVND (reference sequence). With 4 bases clipped from V and 6 bases from J, the junction kept 7 bases outside the gene matches. The CDR3 loop is CASSRDRLGAGELFF. CDR3 in DNA: TGTGCCAGTAGTAGGGACAGGTTGGGCGCCGGGGAGCTGTTTTTT.